Presented here are 21 T cell receptor beta chains from one specimen sequenced in a study of spatial heterogeneity in lung cancer. Time point indicated: sample taken at primary tumor resection. The authors sequenced whole RNA from tumor, nontumor lung or frozen PBMC without sorting. TCRdb re-called the 5' RACE reads with MiXCR, one entry per CDR3 protein. The data show under 7,500 distinct CDR3 sequences, approximately 6.8% seen once. The input for sequencing was PBMCs, taken at surgery. These receptors all stem from a male donor with early-stage non-small cell lung cancer.

This clonotype was seen ten or more times. The library was built for alpha chains, so this beta chain is an off-target read and its size means little. This chain connects TRBV4-1 to TRBJ2-5, with D hard to call. CDR1 MGHRA and CDR2 YSYEKL come from the germline V gene. V was pared by 0 bases and J by 4 bases, with 6 bases between. The CDR3 spans 13 residues. The CDR3 loop reads CASSQDGAETQYF. CDR3 sequence (DNA): TGCGCCAGCAGCCAAGACGGCGCAGAGACCCAGTACTTC.

A remark on this clonotype: Since the library was made to target alpha chains, this beta chain is a stray read and its abundance is not meaningful. The chain uses TRBV7-2 and TRBJ2-5; D gene unclear. CDR3 size: 11 residues. CDR1 and CDR2 from the germline V gene are SGHTA and FQGNSA. The V and J ends lost 5 bases and 4 bases respectively, with 5 bases between them. The CDR3 region is CASSTRETQYF. CDR3 nucleotides: TGTGCCAGCAGCACCCGAGAGACCCAGTACTTC.

This clonotype was seen repeatedly, ten times or more. This beta chain is a stray read from a library made for alpha chains; its abundance is not meaningful. This chain uses TRBV6-6 with TRBJ2-3, with a weak D call TRBD2 (7 bases). Germline lookup yields CDR1 MNHNY and CDR2 SVGAGI (reference sequence). The CDR3 has 16 amino acids. Trimming removed 0 bases at V and 4 bases at J, with 14 bases between. The CDR3 loop reads CASSYSFKGGADTQYF. The CDR3, as DNA: TGTGCCAGCAGTTACTCCTTCAAGGGGGGGGCAGATACGCAGTATTTT.

This clonotype was detected many times. This beta chain lies outside the target of a library built for alpha chains; its clone size means little. The rearrangement links TRBV2 to TRBJ1-2; TRBD1 matches 10 bases. CDR1 is SNHLY, CDR2 FYNNEI, per germline. This CDR3 spans 15 amino acids. V shed 1 base and J 6 bases; nucleotides not matched to a gene: 5. The CDR3 coding sequence is TGTGCCAGCAGTGAAGGAGGACAGGGGGTCGATGGCTACACCTTC. It yields the protein CASSEGGQGVDGYTF.

This clonotype has a count of ten or more. The library was built for alpha chains, so this beta chain is an off-target read and its size means little. The CDR3 loop reads CASSGQGIASPLHF. The CDR3 region has the DNA TGTGCCAGCAGCGGACAGGGGATCGCATCACCCCTCCACTTT. The chain joins TRBV28 to TRBJ1-6; 9 bases are a match to TRBD1. The germline V gene encodes CDR1 MDHEN and CDR2 SYDVKM. CDR3 length: 14 residues. J gave up 10 bases and V 6 bases, and 7 bases lay outside the gene matches.

Many counts were recorded for this clonotype. This beta chain lies outside the target of a library built for alpha chains; its clone size means little. CDR3 sequence (DNA): TGTGCCAGTAGCCCCTTTGGACTAGCGGTAAGCTCCTACAATGAGCAGTTCTTC. Translated, it gives CASSPFGLAVSSYNEQFF. The gene calls are TRBV19 and TRBJ2-1; TRBD2 matches 10 bases. Germline lookup yields CDR1 LNHDA and CDR2 SQIVND (reference sequence). V gave up 6 bases and J gave up 0 bases; unmatched junction bases: 11. The CDR3 runs to 18 residues.

In its sample, this clonotype was seen many times. This beta chain is an unintended read in a library built for alpha chains; its size means little. This chain uses TRBV20-1 with TRBJ2-1; 11 bases map to TRBD1. Germline V lookup: CDR1 DFQATT, CDR2 SNEGSKA (reference sequence). The CDR3 consists of 16 residues. Trimming took 2 bases from V and 8 from J; bases not matched to a gene: 11. As DNA, the CDR3 is TGCAGTGCTAGACCCCCTGGCAGGACAGGGGGCGATGAGCAGTTCTTC. This codes for CSARPPGRTGGDEQFF.

This clonotype was recorded at least ten times. This beta chain represents an off-target read in a library built for alpha chains; its size is of limited meaning. This chain connects TRBV28 to TRBJ1-2; possible D gene TRBD1, 6 bases. The CDR3 loop spans 14 amino acids. Trimming pared 3 bases from V and 4 bases from J, leaving 12 bases between. In germline, CDR1 is MDHEN, CDR2 SYDVKM. The CDR3: CASSLDRTSYGYTF. For the CDR3, the DNA is TGTGCCAGCAGTTTGGACAGAACAAGCTATGGCTACACCTTC.

This clonotype was picked up many times. Because the library targeted alpha chains, this beta chain is an off-target read whose size means little. V and J are TRBV2 and TRBJ1-5; tentatively, D is TRBD1 (6 bases). CDR3 size: 13 residues. V was pared by 10 bases and J by 6 bases, with 16 bases between. CDR1 SNHLY and CDR2 FYNNEI come from the germline V gene. The CDR3 loop is CATNTVQGQPQHF. Written as DNA, the CDR3 is TGTGCCACCAATACTGTACAGGGTCAGCCCCAGCATTTT.

This clonotype was seen ten or more times. The library was built for alpha chains, so this beta chain is an off-target read and its size means little. J is TRBJ2-7 and V is TRBV5-4; TRBD1 agrees at 8 bases. The CDR3 has 16 residues. Germline CDR1 SGHNT, CDR2 YYREEE (reference sequence). V shed 0 bases and J 5 bases; nucleotides not matched to a gene: 10. The DNA for the CDR3 is TGTGCCAGCAGCTTGGCGGCGGACAGGGAAAATGACGAGCAGTACTTC. Residues: CASSLAADRENDEQYF.

This clonotype was counted many times. As an off-target read in a library built for alpha chains, this beta chain has a frequency of little significance. This chain connects TRBV7-9 to TRBJ2-3; D gene unclear. Germline CDR1 SEHNR, CDR2 FQNEAQ (reference sequence). With 8 bases removed from V and 3 bases from J, the gap between germline ends came to 12 bases. This CDR3 has 13 amino acids. Here the CDR3 reads CASLLGDTDTQYF. The CDR3 nucleotides read TGTGCCAGCCTGCTTGGGGATACAGATACGCAGTATTTT.

There are many counts of this clonotype. As an off-target read in a library built for alpha chains, this beta chain has a frequency of little significance. The V and J genes are TRBV2 and TRBJ2-3, with a possible D match to TRBD1 (5 bases). The CDR3 runs to 13 residues. Trimming removed 5 bases from V and 3 bases from J, with 9 bases in between. CDR1 and CDR2 (germline): SNHLY, FYNNEI. The CDR3 coding sequence is TGTGCCAGCAGTACAGGTGGGACAGATACGCAGTATTTT. Translating gives CASSTGGTDTQYF.

This clonotype was picked up a small number of times. In a library made to pick up alpha chains, this beta chain is a stray read with a size that means little. The V and J genes are TRBV7-2 and TRBJ1-2; no clear D. Trimming shortened V by 5 bases and J by 0 bases, and 7 bases separated the two germline ends. From germline, CDR1 is SGHTA and CDR2 FQGNSA. This CDR3 is built from 13 residues. The CDR3 sequence is CASSDAANYGYTF. The CDR3 region has the DNA TGTGCCAGCAGCGATGCAGCTAACTATGGCTACACCTTC.

This clonotype was seen ten or more times. A library prepared for alpha chains yielded this beta chain as an off-target read; its size is of little meaning. The chain carries TRBV10-1 and TRBJ1-1; the D gene is possibly TRBD1 (5 bases). The germline V gene has CDR1 WNHNN and CDR2 SYGVQD (reference sequence). The CDR3 loop spans 14 amino acids. Trimming shortened V by 4 bases and J by 0 bases, and 9 bases separated the two germline ends. The CDR3 protein is CASSGDPMNTEAFF. The CDR3 DNA reads TGCGCCAGCAGTGGGGACCCCATGAACACTGAAGCTTTCTTT.

This clonotype has ten or more counts. The library was built for alpha chains, so this beta chain is an off-target read and its size means little. The V gene is TRBV20-1, the J gene TRBJ1-5; D is ambiguous. This CDR3 contains 14 residues. Germline lookup yields CDR1 DFQATT and CDR2 SNEGSKA (reference sequence). Trimming removed 2 bases at V and 2 bases at J, with 10 bases between. The CDR3 is CSARPTGGNQPQHF. The DNA for the CDR3 is TGCAGTGCTAGACCTACCGGAGGCAATCAGCCCCAGCATTTT.

This clonotype appeared many times. Found in a library prepared for alpha chains, this beta chain is an off-target read, and its abundance has little meaning. This chain joins TRBV12-3 or TRBV12-4 and TRBJ2-2; D is ambiguous. Trimming removed 6 bases at V and 1 base at J, with 3 bases between. The CDR3 consists of 12 residues. The CDR3 reads CASSLNTGELFF. CDR3 bases: TGTGCCAGCAGCCTGAACACCGGGGAGCTGTTTTTT.

Comments on this clonotype: A library made for alpha chains picked up this beta chain off target, so its size means little. The chain has TRBV5-1 and TRBJ2-2; D call uncertain. The V end lost 1 base, the J end lost 5 bases, and 15 bases lay between the germline ends. The V gene's germline CDR1 is SGHRS and CDR2 YFSETQ. This CDR3 has 16 residues. The CDR3 DNA sequence: TGCGCCAGCAGCTTGCAGGTTTTTGGCGCGACCGGGGAGCTGTTTTTT. Protein sequence: CASSLQVFGATGELFF.

About this clonotype itself: Because the library targeted alpha chains, this beta chain is an off-target read whose size means little. This sequence joins TRBV24-1 and TRBJ2-3, with D hard to call. The CDR3 totals 14 residues. Germline V CDR1 and CDR2: KGHDR, SFDVKD. The germline V and J ends were trimmed by 3 bases and 5 bases, with 11 bases remaining between them. This chain's CDR3 is CATSDLDLRDTQYF. The CDR3 bases are TGTGCCACCAGTGATCTTGACCTACGAGATACGCAGTATTTT.

This clonotype has a count of ten or more. This beta chain was picked up by a library intended for alpha chains and is off target, so its count carries little meaning. V usage is TRBV20-1 and J usage is TRBJ2-7; a weak D match, TRBD2 (6 bases). The V end was cut by 0 bases, the J end by 2 bases, with 14 bases between. The germline CDR1 and CDR2 sequences are DFQATT and SNEGSKA (reference sequence). This CDR3 is 15 amino acids long. The CDR3 DNA reads as TGCAGTGCTAGAGATACTTCGGGCGGGACCTACGAGCAGTACTTC. Its protein is CSARDTSGGTYEQYF.

This clonotype appeared once. In a library made to pick up alpha chains, this beta chain is a stray read with a size that means little. This chain uses TRBV9 with TRBJ2-5; D may be TRBD1 (6 bases). The CDR3 totals 14 residues. Germline CDR1 and CDR2: SGDLS and YYNGEE. V dropped 1 base and J dropped 2 bases, with 9 bases sitting between them. In DNA form, the CDR3 reads TGTGCCAGCAGCGTAACCGGGACACAAGAGACCCAGTACTTC. It specifies CASSVTGTQETQYF.

This clonotype was counted at least ten times. This beta chain is an off-target read within a library intended for alpha chains, so its frequency means little. The J gene is TRBJ1-1, the V gene TRBV3-1; perhaps TRBD1 as D (5 bases). V lost 7 bases to trimming and J lost 5 bases, with 14 bases between them. The CDR3 has 13 residues. Germline V gene sequence: CDR1 LGHDT, CDR2 YNNKEL (reference sequence). The CDR3 loop is CASTQGGATEAFF. Here the CDR3 DNA reads TGTGCCAGCACTCAGGGAGGAGCGACTGAAGCTTTCTTT.